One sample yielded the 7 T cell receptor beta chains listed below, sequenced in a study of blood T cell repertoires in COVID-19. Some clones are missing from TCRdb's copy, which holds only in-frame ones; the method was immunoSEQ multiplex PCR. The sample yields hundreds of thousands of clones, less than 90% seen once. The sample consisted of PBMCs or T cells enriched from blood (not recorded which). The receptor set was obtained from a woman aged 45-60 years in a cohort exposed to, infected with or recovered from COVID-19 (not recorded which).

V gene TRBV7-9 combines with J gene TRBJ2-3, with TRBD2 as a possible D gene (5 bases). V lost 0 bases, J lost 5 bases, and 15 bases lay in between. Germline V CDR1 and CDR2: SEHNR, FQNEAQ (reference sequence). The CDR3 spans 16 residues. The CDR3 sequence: CASSLARLTSKDTQYF. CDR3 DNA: TGTGCCAGCAGCTTAGCCAGACTAACCTCAAAAGATACGCAGTATTTT.

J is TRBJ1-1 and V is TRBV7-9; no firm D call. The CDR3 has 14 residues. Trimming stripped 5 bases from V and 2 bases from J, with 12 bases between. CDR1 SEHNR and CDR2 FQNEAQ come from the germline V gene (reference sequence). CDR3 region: CASSTQAGNTEAFF. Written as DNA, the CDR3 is TGTGCCAGCAGCACACAAGCAGGAAACACTGAAGCTTTCTTT.

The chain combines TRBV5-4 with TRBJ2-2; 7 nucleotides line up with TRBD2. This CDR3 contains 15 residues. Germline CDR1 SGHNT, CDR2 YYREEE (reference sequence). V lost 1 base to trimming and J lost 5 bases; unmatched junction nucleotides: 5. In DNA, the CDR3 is TGTGCCAGCAGCTTGCAAGCGGGGAGTACCGGGGAGCTGTTTTTT. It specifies CASSLQAGSTGELFF.

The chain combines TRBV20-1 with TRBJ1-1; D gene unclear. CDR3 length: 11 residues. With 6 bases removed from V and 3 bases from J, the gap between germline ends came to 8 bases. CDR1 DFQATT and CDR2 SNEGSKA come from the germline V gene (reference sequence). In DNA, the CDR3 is TGCAGTGCCACTCGGTACACTGAAGCTTTCTTT. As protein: CSATRYTEAFF.

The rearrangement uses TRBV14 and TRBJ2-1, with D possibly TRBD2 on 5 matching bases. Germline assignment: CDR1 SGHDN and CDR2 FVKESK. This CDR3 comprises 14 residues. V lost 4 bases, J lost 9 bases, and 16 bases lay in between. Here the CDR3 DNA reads TGTGCCAGCAGCCCCCCGGCCCTGAGGGCTGAGCAGTTCTTC. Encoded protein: CASSPPALRAEQFF.

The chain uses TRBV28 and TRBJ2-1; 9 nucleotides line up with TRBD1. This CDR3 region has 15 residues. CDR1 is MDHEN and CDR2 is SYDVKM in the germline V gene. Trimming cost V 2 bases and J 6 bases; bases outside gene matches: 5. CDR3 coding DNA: TGTGCCAGCAGTTTAACACAGGGGGCGCTCAATGAGCAGTTCTTC. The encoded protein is CASSLTQGALNEQFF.

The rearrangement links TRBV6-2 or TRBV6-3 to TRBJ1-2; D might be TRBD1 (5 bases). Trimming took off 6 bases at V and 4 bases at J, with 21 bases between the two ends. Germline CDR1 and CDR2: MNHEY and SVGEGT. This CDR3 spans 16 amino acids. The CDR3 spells CASSRIRDFLPYGYTF. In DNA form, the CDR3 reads TGTGCCAGCAGCCGCATCCGGGACTTTTTACCCTATGGCTACACCTTC.